This T cell receptor (beta chain) originates from a study of blood T cell repertoires in COVID-19. Study-level background: COVID-19 samples collected from the United States, Italy and Spain covered acute and convalescent phases. PBMCs, B-cell-depleted T cells, or T cells provided the cDNA or gDNA that made up the material.

The CDR3 is 16 amino acids. The germline V gene encodes CDR1 LGHNA and CDR2 YNFKEQ. V lost 0 bases, J lost 6 bases, and 16 bases lay in between. The authors' processing: Scientists estimated how many nucleated cells there were by amplifying reference gene primers. Sequencing used immunoSEQ multiplex PCR; TCRdb keeps in-frame clones, though not all of them. V, J and clone size are those of that table, while D and trimming were read from the DNA. Of some 670,000 clones in the sample, 75% to 90% were seen once. This receptor was taken from a woman aged 18-35 years with acute or convalescent COVID-19. Sequencing was performed on peripheral blood. The chain uses TRBV4-2 and TRBJ2-3, with D tentatively TRBD2 (6 bases). The chain's CDR3 is CASSQEIAEGRDTQYF. CDR3 nucleotide sequence: TGTGCCAGCAGCCAAGAGATCGCGGAGGGGCGGGATACGCAGTATTTT.